This is a list of T cell receptor beta chains from one sample in a study of T cell changes during pregnancy in multiple sclerosis. The assay was immunoSEQ multiplex PCR, and TCRdb's table has in-frame clones only and misses some. Among about 40,000 clones listed, 85% to 90% were seen once. The starting material was peripheral blood, obtained in the second trimester of pregnancy. The receptors shown here come from a female donor in good health, enrolled as a control in a pregnancy study. The CDR3 runs from the conserved cysteine through the conserved F or W. The D gene is left open where the match is weak. Clone size, where shown, is once, few, many, or a class for clones that have expanded.

abundance	j_gene	d_gene	v_gene	CDR3aa
NA	TRBJ1-4	NA	TRBV4-3	CASSQEGRGSEKLFF
few	TRBJ2-7	TRBD2	TRBV6-4	CASMGLAGGRYEQYF
NA	TRBJ1-1	NA	TRBV5-1	CASSSGVNTEAFF
NA	TRBJ2-7	NA	TRBV15	CATRGLATYEQYF
NA	TRBJ2-1	NA	TRBV7-6	CASSLEGEQFF
NA	TRBJ1-1	TRBD1	TRBV30	CAWSKTGGGTEAFF
NA	TRBJ1-2	NA	TRBV13	CASRLGGGLNYGYTF
once	TRBJ2-7	TRBD2	TRBV6-5	CASSYRPPGRAYEQYF
NA	TRBJ2-5	NA	TRBV5-4	CASSAAGRWETQYF
NA	TRBJ1-1	NA	TRBV18	CASSPYLQGDTEAFF
NA	TRBJ1-1	TRBD1	TRBV6-1	CASSKTGGGTEAFF
NA	TRBJ1-1	TRBD1	TRBV6-1	CASRPGQGNTEAFF
NA	TRBJ2-5	TRBD2	TRBV10-3	CAISELAGQETQYF
NA	TRBJ1-1	TRBD1	TRBV19	CASRPSGTGGRRSGNTEAFF
NA	TRBJ1-5	NA	TRBV11-2	CASSLGHVSNQPQHF
NA	TRBJ1-1	TRBD1	TRBV4-1	CASSQVGGETGGNAEAFF
NA	TRBJ1-2	NA	TRBV29-1	CSVEDVRASYGYTF
NA	TRBJ1-3	NA	TRBV5-1	CASNKGRGAAGGNTIYF
NA	TRBJ2-1	TRBD1	TRBV10-3	CAISDKARGNYNEQFF
NA	TRBJ2-2	TRBD2	TRBV2	CASRLWTSGRNTGELFF
NA	TRBJ1-6	TRBD1	TRBV14	CASSQEGDRVFRDSPLHF
once	TRBJ2-7	TRBD2	TRBV30	CAWRRGASGSSYEQYF
NA	TRBJ1-5	NA	TRBV29-1	CSVRGAANQPQHF